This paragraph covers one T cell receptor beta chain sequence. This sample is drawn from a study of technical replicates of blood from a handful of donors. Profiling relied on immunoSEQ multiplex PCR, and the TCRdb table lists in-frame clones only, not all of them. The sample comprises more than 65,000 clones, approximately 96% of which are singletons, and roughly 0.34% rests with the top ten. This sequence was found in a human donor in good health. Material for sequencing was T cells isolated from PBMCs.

The CDR3 protein is CARNLQGIYGYTF. CDR3 DNA: TGTGCCAGGAACCTACAGGGGATCTATGGCTACACCTTC. The V call is TRBV7-3, the J call TRBJ1-2; the match to TRBD1 covers 7 bases. CDR3 length: 13 amino acids. The germline V gene encodes CDR1 SGHTA and CDR2 FQGTGA. With V trimmed by 9 bases and J by 4 bases, 8 bases remained unmatched.